This T cell receptor beta chain emerged from a study of early T cells in non-severe SARS-CoV-2 infection. Germline loops: CDR1 LNHDA, CDR2 SQIVND (reference sequence). J lost 6 bases, V lost 9 bases, and 12 bases had no gene match. CDR3 length equals 15 residues. Attached unique molecular identifiers marked individual cDNA molecules. TCRdb re-called the 5' RACE reads through MiXCR, storing one row per CDR3 protein. This table has roughly 62,000 distinct CDR3 sequences, more than 7% appearing once. This TCR was sampled from an adult who was a healthcare worker with PCR-confirmed SARS-CoV-2 infection or an uninfected control (not recorded which). The V and J genes are TRBV19 and TRBJ2-2; 8 nucleotides align to TRBD1. Specimen: whole blood. In DNA form, the CDR3 reads TGTGCCAGAAGTTTCGGGACAGGTGTGTCCGGGGAGCTGTTTTTT. Its protein is CARSFGTGVSGELFF.